Listed here are 21 T cell receptor beta chains from one sample, sequenced in a study of blood T cell repertoires in COVID-19. Clones were read by immunoSEQ multiplex PCR, and TCRdb kept only the in-frame ones, dropping some. The sample holds roughly 120,000 clones, around nine tenths seen once. Sequenced sample: peripheral blood. Every receptor here comes from a man aged 45-65 years with active COVID-19.

The gene calls are TRBV6-2 or TRBV6-3 and TRBJ1-2, with a possible D match to TRBD1 (6 bases). This CDR3 comprises 15 residues. Per germline, CDR1 MNHEY and CDR2 SVGEGT. Trimming left V 2 bases short and J 4 bases short, with 14 bases between. The CDR3 DNA is TGTGCCAGCAGTTACACTAAGACAGGTCTCTATGGCTACACCTTC. Residues: CASSYTKTGLYGYTF.

The chain is built from TRBV10-1 and TRBJ2-1, with 9 bases that match TRBD1. Trimming at V came to 6 bases and at J to 0 bases, leaving 3 bases not matched to a gene. The CDR3 consists of 15 residues. Germline-derived CDR1 and CDR2 are WNHNN and SYGVQD (reference sequence). The CDR3 reads CASSRTGDSYNEQFF. The CDR3 coding sequence is TGCGCCAGCAGCCGGACAGGGGACTCCTACAATGAGCAGTTCTTC.

In its sample, this clone was seen once. The chain recombines TRBV5-1 with TRBJ2-1, with 14 bases identical to TRBD2. V lost 4 bases to trimming and J lost 6 bases; unmatched junction nucleotides: 3. CDR3 size: 15 residues. Germline V gives CDR1 SGHRS, CDR2 YFSETQ. The CDR3 loop reads CASSGGTSGSNEQFF. CDR3 nucleotide sequence: TGCGCCAGCAGCGGGGGGACTAGCGGGAGCAATGAGCAGTTCTTC. Full variable domain (outside the CDR3, taken from reference TRBV5-1 and TRBJ2-1): KAGVTQTPRYLIKTRGQQVTLSCSPISGHRSVSWYQQTPGQGLQFLFEYFSETQRNKGNFPGRFSGRQFSNSRSEMNVSTLELGDSALYLCASSGGTSGSNEQFFGPGTRLTVL.

The sample holds a few counts of this clone. This specimen includes other DNA sequences encoding the same CDR3. The chain is built from TRBV6-5 and TRBJ1-2; 7 nucleotides agree with TRBD1. Trimming removed 0 bases from V and 5 bases from J; junction bases left unmatched: 9. This CDR3 is built from 16 residues. Germline CDR1 reads MNHEY; CDR2 reads SVGAGI. The CDR3 here is CASSYSRTGGGYGYTF. The CDR3 nucleotides read TGTGCCAGCAGTTACTCTCGGACAGGCGGGGGGTATGGCTACACCTTC.

The chain recombines TRBV5-6 with TRBJ2-1; 7 bases are a match to TRBD1. CDR1 is SGHDT, CDR2 YYEEEE, per germline. The CDR3 has 13 amino acids. Unmatched junction bases numbered 6, after V lost 2 bases and J lost 10 bases. CDR3 coding DNA: TGTGCCAGCAGCTTTACAACAGGGGACGAGCAGTTCTTC. It is translated as CASSFTTGDEQFF. The entire variable domain, with the rest obtained from reference TRBV5-6 and TRBJ2-1, is as follows: DAGVTQSPTHLIKTRGQQVTLRCSPKSGHDTVSWYQQALGQGPQFIFQYYEEEERQRGNFPDRFSGHQFPNYSSELNVNALLLGDSALYLCASSFTTGDEQFFGPGTRLTVL.

The J gene is TRBJ2-1, the V gene TRBV5-1, with 10 positions matching TRBD2. The CDR3 is 18 residues long. The germline gives CDR1 SGHRS, CDR2 YFSETQ. Trimming removed 4 bases from V and 6 bases from J; junction bases left unmatched: 16. This CDR3 is CASSGTAGLAGEFNEQFF. Written as DNA, the CDR3 is TGCGCCAGCAGCGGAACGGCGGGCCTAGCGGGAGAATTCAATGAGCAGTTCTTC.

The gene calls are TRBV19 and TRBJ1-6, with 7 bases aligning to TRBD1. The V gene's germline CDR1 is LNHDA and CDR2 SQIVND (reference sequence). The length of the CDR3 is 13 residues. With V trimmed by 8 bases and J by 9 bases, 7 bases remained unmatched. DNA for the CDR3: TGTGCCAGTCGGGACAGACTCGCTTCACCCCTCCACTTT. Translation: CASRDRLASPLHF.

J is TRBJ1-1 and V is TRBV5-1; the D gene is possibly TRBD1 (5 bases). CDR1 and CDR2 from the germline V gene are SGHRS and YFSETQ. Trimming pared 2 bases from V and 6 bases from J, leaving 11 bases between. This CDR3 region has 13 residues. In DNA form, the CDR3 reads TGCGCCAGCAGCTTTTCAGGGTCGGCTGAAGCTTTCTTT. This translates into CASSFSGSAEAFF.

The chain combines TRBV20-1 with TRBJ2-7, with D perhaps TRBD1 (6 bases). CDR3 length: 11 residues. The V end lost 6 bases, the J end lost 3 bases, and 9 bases lay between the germline ends. The V gene's germline CDR1 is DFQATT and CDR2 SNEGSKA (reference sequence). In DNA form, the CDR3 reads TGCAGTGCCCGCAGGGGCTACGAGCAGTACTTC. This codes for CSARRGYEQYF.

CDR3 DNA: TGTGCCAGTAGTCCCAGGGACTTGAACACTGAAGCTTTCTTT. It is translated as CASSPRDLNTEAFF. V is TRBV19 and J is TRBJ1-1, with D perhaps TRBD1 (5 bases). Germline assignment: CDR1 LNHDA and CDR2 SQIVND (reference sequence). V lost 5 bases to trimming and J lost 0 bases, with 10 bases between them. This CDR3 region has 14 residues.

This chain links TRBV7-9 with TRBJ2-1, with TRBD2 identical over 9 bases. Per germline, CDR1 SEHNR and CDR2 FQNEAQ (reference sequence). The CDR3 runs to 15 residues. Trimming removed 2 bases from V and 4 bases from J; junction bases left unmatched: 3. CDR3 DNA: TGTGCCAGCAGCTTACAGCGGGGGGCTTACAATGAGCAGTTCTTC. Translation: CASSLQRGAYNEQFF.

The gene calls are TRBV7-6 and TRBJ2-3, with 12 bases aligning to TRBD2. V lost 4 bases and J lost 2; bases outside the gene matches: 7. The CDR3 extends over 17 amino acids. The germline CDR1 and CDR2 sequences are SGHVS and FNYEAQ. Written as DNA, the CDR3 is TGTGCCAGCAGCTCCGGGACTAGCGGGTTCGTCACAGATACGCAGTATTTT. Amino acids: CASSSGTSGFVTDTQYF.

V gene TRBV19 combines with J gene TRBJ2-2, with a possible D match to TRBD1 (5 bases). V was pared by 5 bases and J by 6 bases, with 16 bases between. CDR3 length equals 15 residues. Germline CDR1 is LNHDA and CDR2 is SQIVND (reference sequence). The CDR3 sequence: CASSGASGIAGELFF. The CDR3 nucleotides read TGTGCCAGTAGTGGGGCCTCAGGGATCGCCGGGGAGCTGTTTTTT.

The J gene is TRBJ1-2, the V gene TRBV30; perhaps TRBD1 as D (6 bases). The CDR3 covers 13 residues. V dropped 4 bases and J dropped 4 bases, with 13 bases sitting between them. In germline, CDR1 is GTSNPN, CDR2 SVGIG (reference sequence). CDR3 DNA sequence: TGTGCCTGGAAGCGGGGGCGAATCTATGGCTACACCTTC. Protein sequence: CAWKRGRIYGYTF.

The table lists this clone with a count of one. The chain is built from TRBV27 and TRBJ1-5; D is undetermined. Germline V lookup: CDR1 MNHEY, CDR2 SMNVEV (reference sequence). Trimming removed 5 bases from V and 3 bases from J, with 14 bases in between. The CDR3 length is 15 residues. CDR3 DNA: TGTGCCAGCAGTAGCGCCACCGGACTCAATCAGCCCCAGCATTTT. Amino acid sequence: CASSSATGLNQPQHF.

The V gene is TRBV6-5, the J gene TRBJ1-6; D gene uncertain. There are 14 residues in the CDR3. V lost 7 bases and J 4 bases, leaving 11 bases between the germline ends. Germline CDR1 reads MNHEY; CDR2 reads SVGAGI. CDR3 sequence reads: CASTLTRYNSPLHF. In nucleotides, the CDR3 is TGTGCCAGCACCTTGACACGGTATAATTCACCCCTCCACTTT.

The V gene is TRBV3-1 (or the pseudogene TRBV3-2), the J gene TRBJ2-7; 7 nucleotides agree with TRBD2. Germline CDR1 is LGHDT and CDR2 is YNNKEL (reference sequence). The V segment lost 1 base and the J segment 2 bases; nucleotides outside the gene matches: 5. The CDR3 loop spans 15 amino acids. The CDR3 DNA follows: TGTGCCAGCAGCCAAGTTTCTAGCGGACCCTACGAGCAGTACTTC. Translated: CASSQVSSGPYEQYF.

The chain links TRBV15 to TRBJ2-5, with D possibly TRBD1 on 6 matching bases. Deletions cut 3 bases from V and 2 bases from J, with 16 bases between. The CDR3 contains 16 residues. The germline gives CDR1 LNHNV, CDR2 YYDKDF (reference sequence). In nucleotides, the CDR3 is TGTGCCACCAGCAGTGGGGGCCAGGGGATACAAGAGACCCAGTACTTC. Its protein product is CATSSGGQGIQETQYF.

This clone was detected only once. The gene calls are TRBV6-5 and TRBJ1-1; 7 bases agree with TRBD1. Losses at the gene ends were 4 bases for V and 4 bases for J; bases not matched to a gene: 6. Germline CDR1 and CDR2: MNHEY and SVGAGI. The CDR3 is made up of 14 amino acids. The CDR3 nucleotides read TGTGCCAGCAGTTCGTCACAGGGGACCACTGAAGCTTTCTTT. Amino acids: CASSSSQGTTEAFF.

The chain has TRBV6-5 and TRBJ1-2; D gene unclear. The CDR3 is 12 residues long. Germline CDR1 reads MNHEY; CDR2 reads SVGAGI. The V gene lost 2 bases and the J gene lost 8 bases, with 9 bases spanning the gap. CDR3 region: CASSYGGRGYTF. As DNA, the CDR3 is TGTGCCAGCAGTTACGGCGGCCGAGGCTACACCTTC.

The CDR3 reads CASSLVGTGGTYEQYF. CDR3 in DNA: TGTGCCAGCAGCTTAGTGGGGACAGGGGGAACCTACGAGCAGTACTTC. V and J are TRBV11-2 and TRBJ2-7; 11 bases are shared with TRBD1. The CDR3 contains 16 residues. CDR1 is SGHAT and CDR2 is FQNNGV in the germline V gene. Unmatched junction bases numbered 4, after V lost 1 base and J lost 2 bases.